This entry lists 2 T cell receptor beta chains sequenced from one sample in a study of immune cell composition in non-small cell lung cancer. This table comes from immunoSEQ multiplex PCR, and its TCRdb copy is limited to in-frame clones, with some not included. The sample contains several thousand clones, approximately 80% of which appear only once. Normal lung sampling was at least 3 cm from the tumour, as distant as possible. Sequencing was done on a sample of non-adjacent lung tissue. These receptors originate from a human donor with non-small cell lung cancer.

This chain links TRBV5-8 with TRBJ2-1; D is ambiguous. The length of the CDR3 is 14 residues. Germline assignment: CDR1 SGHTS and CDR2 YDEGEE. Trimming cost V 2 bases and J 4 bases, with 10 bases left between them. The chain's CDR3 is CASSFEAMYNEQFF. DNA of the CDR3: TGTGCCAGCAGCTTCGAGGCGATGTACAATGAGCAGTTCTTC.

The V call is TRBV4-3, the J call TRBJ2-5; 8 nucleotides align to TRBD2. Germline values: CDR1 LGHNA, CDR2 YSLEER. Losses at the gene ends were 1 base for V and 5 bases for J; bases not matched to a gene: 6. The CDR3 has 15 residues. Here the CDR3 reads CASSQGASGLETQYF. DNA of the CDR3: TGCGCCAGCAGCCAAGGCGCTAGCGGGTTGGAGACCCAGTACTTC.